A single sample is the source of the 21 T cell receptor beta chains below, sequenced in a study of T cells after yellow fever vaccination. MiXCR, applied by TCRdb to the 5' RACE reads, yields one record per CDR3 protein. The data show about 360,000 distinct CDR3 sequences, more than 5.5% seen once. Here the sequenced sample was PBMCs, taken 5 days after the yellow fever booster vaccination. These receptor sequences come from a man in his thirties or forties who received the YFV17D yellow fever vaccine.

This clonotype was observed many times. DNA of the CDR3: TGTGCCAGCAGGTCCGGGGACACCCCTGGAACTGAAGCTTTCTTT. It translates to CASRSGDTPGTEAFF. The chain couples TRBV6-2 or TRBV6-3 to TRBJ1-1; TRBD1 is a possible D gene (6 bases). V dropped 6 bases and J dropped 5 bases, with 19 bases sitting between them. The CDR3 extends over 15 amino acids. In germline, CDR1 is MNHEY, CDR2 SVGEGT.

This clonotype was seen many times. This chain uses TRBV29-1 with TRBJ2-7, with 9 bases aligning to TRBD2. CDR1 is SQVTM and CDR2 is ANQGSEA in the germline V gene. This CDR3 spans 15 amino acids. J was trimmed by 1 base and V by 0 bases; bases with no gene match: 4. This CDR3 reads CSVEDKAGGSYEQYF. DNA for the CDR3: TGCAGCGTTGAAGATAAAGCGGGGGGATCCTACGAGCAGTACTTC.

This clonotype was found a few times. The V gene is TRBV6-1, the J gene TRBJ2-3; weak D call: TRBD2 (5 bases). The CDR3 covers 17 residues. Germline V gene sequence: CDR1 MNHNS, CDR2 SASEGT. V was trimmed by 7 bases and J by 1 base, leaving 21 bases between them. The CDR3 protein is CASNQFAGDDGTDTQYF. In DNA form, the CDR3 reads TGTGCCAGCAACCAATTTGCCGGGGATGACGGCACAGATACGCAGTATTTT.

This sequence joins TRBV6-2 or TRBV6-3 and TRBJ2-7, with 9 nucleotides matching TRBD2. Trimming at V came to 0 bases and at J to 4 bases, leaving 13 bases not matched to a gene. The CDR3 is 18 amino acids. Germline values: CDR1 MNHEY, CDR2 SVGEGT. The CDR3 DNA sequence: TGTGCCAGCAGTTACTCGAGGTACGGCGGGAGGGCCCCGTACGAGCAGTACTTC. Its translation is CASSYSRYGGRAPYEQYF.

This clonotype was recorded many times. J is TRBJ2-7 and V is TRBV9; 7 bases fit TRBD2. Germline V CDR1 and CDR2: SGDLS, YYNGEE. Germline trimming cut 3 bases from V and 3 bases from J; bases unmatched to any gene: 6. The CDR3 totals 14 residues. CDR3 protein: CASSEGGYNYEQYF. The CDR3 DNA is TGTGCCAGCAGCGAGGGAGGGTATAACTACGAGCAGTACTTC. Drawing the rest from reference TRBV9 and TRBJ2-7, the complete variable domain is DSGVTQTPKHLITATGQRVTLRCSPRSGDLSVYWYQQSLDQGLQFLIQYYNGEERAKGNILERFSAQQFPDLHSELNLSSLELGDSALYFCASSEGGYNYEQYFGPGTRLTVT.

The CDR3 DNA reads TGTGCCAGCAGCCAACACCAGACCCCCACAGATACGCAGTATTTT. It is translated as CASSQHQTPTDTQYF. The V call is TRBV7-2, the J call TRBJ2-3; no clear D. Germline CDR1 SGHTA, CDR2 FQGNSA. This CDR3 contains 15 residues. V lost 5 bases and J 2 bases, leaving 14 bases between the germline ends. Using reference TRBV7-2 and TRBJ2-3 for the parts outside the CDR3, the full variable domain is GAGVSQSPSNKVTEKGKDVELRCDPISGHTALYWYRQSLGQGLEFLIYFQGNSAPDKSGLPSDRFSAERTGGSVSTLTIQRTQQEDSAVYLCASSQHQTPTDTQYFGPGTRLTVL.

This clonotype was counted many times. The V and J genes are TRBV12-3 or TRBV12-4 and TRBJ2-7; D is possibly TRBD2 (5 bases). This CDR3 region has 13 residues. Trimming removed 6 bases at V and 4 bases at J, with 13 bases between. CDR3 amino acids: CASRSGIGYEQYF. The CDR3 nucleotides read TGTGCCAGCAGATCGGGAATCGGTTACGAGCAGTACTTC.

The chain links TRBV20-1 to TRBJ2-7; 10 positions agree with TRBD2. The junction had 9 bases not matched to a gene; V was cut back by 4 bases and J by 3 bases. Germline CDR1 and CDR2: DFQATT and SNEGSKA (reference sequence). The CDR3 has 15 residues. CDR3 nucleotide sequence: TGCAGTGCTATAGGACTAGCGGAACATGTCTACGAGCAGTACTTC. Encoded protein: CSAIGLAEHVYEQYF.

This clonotype came up many times. The V and J genes are TRBV20-1 and TRBJ2-5, with D hard to call. Germline V gives CDR1 DFQATT, CDR2 SNEGSKA (reference sequence). CDR3 length equals 12 residues. Trimming stripped 5 bases from V and 2 bases from J, with 9 bases between. Here the CDR3 reads CSAWWLQETQYF. In nucleotides, the CDR3 is TGCAGTGCTTGGTGGTTACAAGAGACCCAGTACTTC.

This clonotype was observed a few times. The chain links TRBV7-2 to TRBJ1-5; D is unclear. Germline-derived CDR1 and CDR2 are SGHTA and FQGNSA. V lost 2 bases and J lost 0, with 8 bases in between. This CDR3 spans 15 amino acids. Here the CDR3 DNA reads TGTGCCAGCAGCTTACGGGGATATAGCAATCAGCCCCAGCATTTT. Encoded protein: CASSLRGYSNQPQHF.

This clonotype was counted a few times. This sequence joins TRBV5-4 and TRBJ2-4; D ambiguous. V was trimmed by 0 bases and J by 6 bases, leaving 10 bases between them. In germline, CDR1 is SGHNT, CDR2 YYREEE (reference sequence). The CDR3 runs to 14 residues. CDR3 sequence: CASSLEGPPNIQYF. The CDR3 DNA sequence: TGTGCCAGCAGCTTGGAAGGGCCCCCAAACATTCAGTACTTC.

The chain is built from TRBV6-2 or TRBV6-3 and TRBJ2-1, with TRBD2 identical over 8 bases. The length of the CDR3 is 14 residues. V was pared by 5 bases and J by 7 bases, with 7 bases of the junction left unmatched. Germline lookup yields CDR1 MNHEY and CDR2 SVGEGT. CDR3 DNA: TGTGCCAGCAGTGCGGGACTAGGGTGGAATGAGCAGTTCTTC. Translated: CASSAGLGWNEQFF.

This clonotype was observed many times. This chain joins TRBV27 and TRBJ2-5; D might be TRBD2 (6 bases). This CDR3 spans 14 amino acids. V was clipped by 8 bases and J by 9 bases, with 22 bases between them. Germline V lookup: CDR1 MNHEY, CDR2 SMNVEV (reference sequence). The CDR3 loop is CASSDGRLPGAQYF. CDR3 nucleotides: TGTGCCAGCTCCGACGGGCGGCTACCGGGAGCCCAGTACTTC.

In this sample, this clonotype turned up many times. One end of the junction is discordant with germline, which a read error may explain. V and J are TRBV5-1 and TRBJ2-7; weak D call: TRBD1 (6 bases). The CDR3 totals 13 residues. Germline V gene data show CDR1 as SGHRS and CDR2 as YFSETQ. The CDR3: CASSLGTEYGQYF. In DNA, the CDR3 is TGCGCCAGCAGCTTGGGGACAGAGTACGGGCAGTACTTC.

This chain links TRBV11-2 with TRBJ2-6; 10 nucleotides align to TRBD2. This CDR3 spans 20 amino acids. Unmatched junction bases numbered 8, after V lost 0 bases and J lost 0 bases. Germline-derived CDR1 and CDR2 are SGHAT and FQNNGV. The CDR3 region has the DNA TGTGCCAGCAGCTTAGATCGTAGGACTAGCGGAAACTCTGGGGCCAACGTCCTGACTTTC. This sequence encodes CASSLDRRTSGNSGANVLTF.

This clonotype was seen only a few times. The chain uses TRBV20-1 and TRBJ2-7, with D perhaps TRBD1 (5 bases). Deletions cut 1 base from V and 7 bases from J, with 8 bases between. There are 11 residues in the CDR3. Per the germline V gene, CDR1 is DFQATT and CDR2 is SNEGSKA (reference sequence). The CDR3 nucleotides are TGCAGTGCTAGAGGGGCAGGGGAGCAGTACTTC. The encoded protein is CSARGAGEQYF.

The table lists this clonotype with many counts. The V and J genes are TRBV5-1 and TRBJ2-2, with no clear D. Germline CDR1 and CDR2: SGHRS and YFSETQ. There are 13 residues in the CDR3. Deletions cut 4 bases from V and 4 bases from J, with 8 bases between. This CDR3 is CASSPGRTGELFF. CDR3 nucleotides: TGCGCCAGCAGCCCCGGTCGCACCGGGGAGCTGTTTTTT.

This clonotype was seen only a few times. The chain uses TRBV12-3 or TRBV12-4 and TRBJ2-2; no clear D. Trimming cost V 0 bases and J 6 bases, with 8 bases left between them. The CDR3 is 14 residues long. The CDR3 region is CASSLAPVSGELFF. The CDR3 nucleotides are TGTGCCAGCAGTTTAGCCCCTGTCTCCGGGGAGCTGTTTTTT.

This clonotype occurred many times. This chain joins TRBV12-3 or TRBV12-4 and TRBJ2-7; tentative D call: TRBD2 (5 bases). The V gene lost 3 bases and the J gene lost 5 bases, with 17 bases spanning the gap. CDR3 length equals 15 residues. CDR3 sequence reads: CASSFLVLGADEQYF. The CDR3 coding sequence is TGTGCCAGCAGTTTTTTGGTATTGGGAGCGGACGAGCAGTACTTC.

This chain uses TRBV7-8 with TRBJ2-1, with D possibly being TRBD2 (5 bases). Deletions cut 10 bases from V and 9 bases from J, with 19 bases between. Germline CDR1 is SGHVS and CDR2 is FQNEAQ. The CDR3 is 13 residues long. The CDR3 coding sequence is TGTGCCACCACCCGAACGGCCCGGGGTGAGCAGTTCTTC. It specifies CATTRTARGEQFF.

The sample holds many counts of this clonotype. This chain joins TRBV4-1 and TRBJ1-2; D is unclear. This CDR3 is 13 amino acids long. Trimming pared 0 bases from V and 4 bases from J, leaving 6 bases between. Per germline, CDR1 MGHRA and CDR2 YSYEKL. For the CDR3, the DNA is TGCGCCAGCAGCCAAGACCACTCCTATGGCTACACCTTC. Its translation: CASSQDHSYGYTF.